Detailed here is one T cell receptor beta chain. This sample was taken from a study of brain T cells in children with intractable seizures. CDR1 and CDR2 from the germline V gene are MDHEN and SYDVKM. This CDR3 spans 17 amino acids. V was shortened by 5 bases and J by 7 bases, with 24 bases between the two germline ends. This table comes from immunoSEQ multiplex PCR, and its TCRdb copy is limited to in-frame clones, with some not included. The table includes tens of thousands of clones, 85% to 95% detected once. Sequencing was limited to surgery cases with top T cell transcript signatures in brain tissue. Pre-surgery treatment included at least one anti-epileptic drug.

J is TRBJ1-5 and V is TRBV28, with D unresolved. This sequence was found in a boy under three years old with tuberous sclerosis and intractable seizures. The sequences come from peripheral blood, collected at surgery. The CDR3, as DNA: TGTGCCAGCAGTGACATCGGCGAGTTTTCGGGTAAGCAGCCCCAGCATTTT. Its translation is CASSDIGEFSGKQPQHF.